The present T cell receptor beta chain was sequenced within a study of monozygotic twins with inflammatory bowel disease. Study conclusions and caveats: It was in IBD patients that TCRbeta diversity (inverse Simpson) was lower than in healthy co-twins.

This CDR3 comprises 13 residues. TCRdb reprocessed the 5' RACE reads, keeping one entry per CDR3 protein, no DNA. Its listing shows 350,000 to 500,000 distinct CDR3 sequences. With respect to this clonotype: Its antigen remains unknown.

The clonotype originates from a human donor with ulcerative colitis or Crohn's disease, or a healthy co-twin of an affected twin (not recorded which). Sequenced material: blood. The V call is TRBV12-3 or TRBV12-4, the J call TRBJ1-5; the D gene TCRdb calls, TRBD1, cannot be checked with no DNA. The CDR3 loop is CASSLGGWQPQHF.